The 6 T cell receptor beta chains below all came from one sample that was sequenced in a study of cytomegalovirus exposure and HLA in healthy donors (dated by TCRdb to 2016 to 2017). Preparation of the library involved the immunoSEQ multiplex PCR assay. For the multiplex PCR, a mixture combining 60 forward primers for TCR Vbeta segments and 13 reverse primers for TCR Jbeta segments was used. This immuneACCESS table, as held by TCRdb, lists in-frame sequences with V and J called but not all clones. Of the missing ones, under half trace to an unresolved V gene in checked studies; the others have no known cause. This sample has around 170,000 clones in its table, and over 75% of those were observed once. The ten biggest clones cover 1% of the sample. The material sequenced was PBMCs. These receptors were taken from a woman aged 50 to 60 in good health and CMV-seropositive.

V and J are TRBV11-2 and TRBJ1-2; D ambiguous. The CDR3 is 14 residues long. Deletions cut 0 bases from V and 11 bases from J, with 16 bases between. CDR1 and CDR2 (germline): SGHAT, FQNNGV. The CDR3 bases are TGTGCCAGCAGCTTAGATCGACGGGGTTTCCCGTACACCTTC. This codes for CASSLDRRGFPYTF.

The chain is built from TRBV21-1 and TRBJ2-7; the D call in the table, TRBD1, was not verified against the DNA. TRBV21-1 constitutes a pseudogene. The CDR3 is 12 amino acids. CDR3 in amino acids: CASSKPRQGQYF. CDR3 nucleotide sequence: TGTGCCAGCTCGAAACCGCGGCAGGGGCAGTACTTC.

This clone was found a few times. The chain joins TRBV5-1 to TRBJ1-1, with 7 bases lining up with TRBD1. The V segment lost 4 bases and the J segment 4 bases; nucleotides outside the gene matches: 7. In germline, CDR1 is SGHRS, CDR2 YFSETQ. The CDR3 sequence is 14 residues long. The CDR3 nucleotides read TGCGCCAGCAGCACCAGACAGGGATCCACTGAAGCTTTCTTT. Its translation is CASSTRQGSTEAFF.

The CDR3 protein is CASSLLGGASSYEQYF. The DNA of the CDR3 is TGTGCCAGCAGCTTACTCGGCGGAGCCTCATCCTACGAGCAGTACTTC. The V call is TRBV7-9, the J call TRBJ2-5; no clear D gene. The J call may be mistaken, given a closer DNA end match to TRBJ2-7. The CDR3 sequence is 16 residues long. CDR1 and CDR2 from the germline V gene are SEHNR and FQNEAQ (reference sequence).

The chain uses TRBV28 and TRBJ1-6; D remains ambiguous. The CDR3 is 12 amino acids. V was cut by 8 bases and J by 9 bases, with 11 bases left in between. Looked up from germline, CDR1 is MDHEN and CDR2 is SYDVKM. The CDR3 region has the DNA TGTGCCAGCTTGTCCTGGAGTTCACCCCTCCACTTT. It encodes CASLSWSSPLHF.

The chain has TRBV4-3 and TRBJ1-2; D is undetermined. This CDR3 is built from 14 residues. In germline, CDR1 is LGHNA, CDR2 YSLEER. V was trimmed by 0 bases and J by 7 bases, leaving 12 bases between them. For the CDR3, the DNA is TGCGCCAGCAGCCAAGATGGCGAGGGTTTTGGCTACACCTTC. The encoded protein is CASSQDGEGFGYTF.